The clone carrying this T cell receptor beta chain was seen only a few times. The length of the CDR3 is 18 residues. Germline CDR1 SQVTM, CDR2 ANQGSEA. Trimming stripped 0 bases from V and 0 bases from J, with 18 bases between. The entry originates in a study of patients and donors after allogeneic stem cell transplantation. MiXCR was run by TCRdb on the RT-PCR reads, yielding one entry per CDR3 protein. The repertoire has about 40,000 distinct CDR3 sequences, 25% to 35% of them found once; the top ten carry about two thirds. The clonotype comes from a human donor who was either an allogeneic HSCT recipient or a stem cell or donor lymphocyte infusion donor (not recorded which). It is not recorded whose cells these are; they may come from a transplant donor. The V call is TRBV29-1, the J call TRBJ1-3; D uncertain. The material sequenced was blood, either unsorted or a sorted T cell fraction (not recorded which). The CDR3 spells CSVEDRGSAESSGNTIYF. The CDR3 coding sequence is TGCAGCGTTGAAGATCGGGGATCCGCAGAAAGCTCTGGAAACACCATATATTTT.